This paragraph reports one TCR beta chain. The antigen remains undetermined. Germline values: CDR1 SGHRS, CDR2 YFSETQ. The CDR3 loop spans 15 amino acids. The ends were cut back, 4 bases at V and 5 bases at J, with 18 bases in the middle. The data were obtained in a study of T-cell reconstitution after alpha-beta-depleted transplantation in children. Study observations and caveats: Newly produced T cells mostly accounted for T-cell counts and diversity one year post-transplant.

The authors prepared the TCRbeta library with unique molecular identifiers. TCRdb fed the PCR reads into MiXCR, producing one record per CDR3 protein. The sample holds about 200,000 distinct CDR3 sequences; about 6.6% are singletons and the top ten take about 5.5%. The gene calls are TRBV5-1 and TRBJ1-2; D not resolved. The specimen was PBMCs, collected before TCRalphabeta/CD19-depleted stem cell transplant. The sequence was obtained from a boy aged 2 to 10 with acute lymphoblastic leukemia, due to receive a stem cell transplant. CDR3: CASSVSDPRGYGYTF. The CDR3 DNA reads TGCGCCAGCAGCGTATCAGATCCAAGAGGATATGGCTACACCTTC.